These 17 T cell receptor beta chains were sequenced from one sample in a study of blood T cell repertoires in COVID-19. This table comes from immunoSEQ multiplex PCR, and its TCRdb copy is limited to in-frame clones, with some not included. Among about 160,000 clones, around 82% were seen once, and the ten largest hold around 6.9%. The sample comprised peripheral blood. All receptors come from a man older than 75 with COVID-19, enrolled during active disease.

V and J are TRBV19 and TRBJ2-5, with 11 bases fitting TRBD2. Trimming removed 4 bases from V and 2 bases from J; junction bases left unmatched: 6. Germline lookup yields CDR1 LNHDA and CDR2 SQIVND (reference sequence). The CDR3 runs 16 residues. In DNA, the CDR3 is TGTGCCAGTAGTACCGGGGTAGCGGGGGGGCAAGAGACCCAGTACTTC. It specifies CASSTGVAGGQETQYF.

There are a few counts of this clone. V is TRBV7-3 and J is TRBJ2-1; 7 bases map to TRBD1. Germline CDR1 and CDR2: SGHTA and FQGTGA. Germline trimming cut 5 bases from V and 11 bases from J; bases unmatched to any gene: 6. CDR3 length equals 12 residues. The CDR3 DNA follows: TGTGCCAGCAGCCCTCGACAGGGACAGCAGTTCTTC. This sequence encodes CASSPRQGQQFF.

The gene calls are TRBV6-1 and TRBJ1-2; TRBD1 matches 9 bases. V dropped 6 bases and J dropped 3; count of bases not matched to a gene: 2. The CDR3 loop spans 13 amino acids. Germline assignment: CDR1 MNHNS and CDR2 SASEGT. The CDR3 DNA sequence: TGTGCCAGCAGCTGGGACAGGGACTATGGCTACACCTTC. Its protein product is CASSWDRDYGYTF.

The CDR3 is CATSTFDTFSGNTIYF. The DNA for the CDR3 is TGTGCCACCAGTACTTTTGACACATTCTCTGGAAACACCATATATTTT. This chain uses TRBV15 with TRBJ1-3; D is unresolved. The CDR3 covers 16 residues. The V end was cut by 6 bases, the J end by 0 bases, with 15 bases between. Per germline, CDR1 LNHNV and CDR2 YYDKDF (reference sequence).

Note on this clone: The same CDR3 is also encoded by other DNA sequences in this sample. The rearrangement joins TRBV7-8 to TRBJ2-7, with a tentative D call TRBD2 (5 bases). V lost 1 base to trimming and J lost 1 base, with 8 bases between them. The CDR3 runs 14 residues. CDR1 and CDR2 from the germline V gene are SGHVS and FQNEAQ. The CDR3 nucleotides read TGTGCCAGCAGCTTAGTAAGGACTTCCTACGAGCAGTACTTC. Translating it yields CASSLVRTSYEQYF. The full variable domain, completed using reference TRBV7-8 and TRBJ2-7, is GAGVSQSPRYKVAKRGQDVALRCDPISGHVSLFWYQQALGQGPEFLTYFQNEAQLDKSGLPSDRFFAERPEGSVSTLKIQRTQQEDSAVYLCASSLVRTSYEQYFGPGTRLTVT.

The chain uses TRBV3-1 (or the pseudogene TRBV3-2) and TRBJ1-6; D is unclear. Germline values: CDR1 LGHDT, CDR2 YNNKEL (reference sequence). V was pared by 3 bases and J by 7 bases, with 7 bases between. The CDR3 loop spans 13 amino acids. The CDR3 coding sequence is TGTGCCAGCAGCCATCGGCGGAATTCACCCCTCCACTTT. Translated: CASSHRRNSPLHF.

The rearrangement links TRBV6-5 to TRBJ2-5; no definite D call. The germline gives CDR1 MNHEY, CDR2 SVGAGI. The CDR3 consists of 12 residues. The ends were cut back, 6 bases at V and 6 bases at J, with 11 bases in the middle. CDR3 sequence (DNA): TGTGCCAGCAGCACCGTGGCAAAGACCCAGTACTTC. This gives the protein CASSTVAKTQYF.

The chain has TRBV6-5 and TRBJ2-1; 7 positions agree with TRBD1. Germline V gene data show CDR1 as MNHEY and CDR2 as SVGAGI. This CDR3 comprises 14 residues. V shed 7 bases, J shed 6 bases, and the junction held 9 bases outside the gene matches. CDR3 nucleotide sequence: TGTGCCAGCACCACGACAGGGATAATCAATGAGCAGTTCTTC. The encoded protein is CASTTTGIINEQFF.

This chain connects TRBV7-9 to TRBJ2-1, with TRBD2 matching 10 bases. Germline loops: CDR1 SEHNR, CDR2 FQNEAQ (reference sequence). V was pared by 4 bases and J by 8 bases, with 11 bases of the junction left unmatched. The CDR3 is 16 amino acids. The CDR3 nucleotides are TGTGCCAGCAGCTCCGCCAGGCTAGCGGGGGTCGATGAGCAGTTCTTC. Translation gives CASSSARLAGVDEQFF.

The chain joins TRBV7-2 to TRBJ1-1; D not resolved. V dropped 5 bases and J dropped 0 bases, with 13 bases sitting between them. CDR3 size: 15 residues. Looked up from germline, CDR1 is SGHTA and CDR2 is FQGNSA. The CDR3 sequence is CASSPTSGMNTEAFF. Written as DNA, the CDR3 is TGTGCCAGCAGCCCTACATCGGGAATGAACACTGAAGCTTTCTTT.

The chain has TRBV9 and TRBJ1-5; tentative D call: TRBD1 (6 bases). The V end lost 3 bases, the J end lost 5 bases, and 9 bases lay between the germline ends. The CDR3 length is 13 residues. Germline CDR1 and CDR2: SGDLS and YYNGEE. The CDR3, as DNA: TGTGCCAGCAGCGCAGGGGACCATCAGCCCCAGCATTTT. The encoded protein is CASSAGDHQPQHF.

This sequence joins TRBV9 and TRBJ1-3; no clear D gene. This CDR3 is 14 amino acids long. The germline V gene has CDR1 SGDLS and CDR2 YYNGEE. V lost 0 bases and J 8 bases, leaving 12 bases between the germline ends. CDR3 in amino acids: CASSVAYGADTIYF. The CDR3 region has the DNA TGTGCCAGCAGCGTAGCCTACGGTGCGGACACCATATATTTT.

The J gene is TRBJ2-5, the V gene TRBV18; D gene ambiguous. The CDR3 has 12 amino acids. CDR1 is KGHSH, CDR2 LQKENI, per germline. The V and J ends lost 5 bases and 2 bases respectively, with 6 bases between them. The CDR3: CASSSFQETQYF. DNA for the CDR3: TGTGCCAGCTCAAGCTTTCAAGAGACCCAGTACTTC.

As for this clone: One junction end disagrees with the germline gene, perhaps due to a read error. The chain has TRBV24-1 and TRBJ2-7; 8 bases match TRBD1. This CDR3 has 16 amino acids. Germline-derived CDR1 and CDR2 are KGHDR and SFDVKD. CDR3 coding DNA: TGTGCCGCCAGTGATGACTCTCGGACAGGGAATTACGAGCAGTACTTC. This sequence encodes CAASDDSRTGNYEQYF.

This clone occurred a few times. V usage is TRBV7-2 and J usage is TRBJ1-1; D ambiguous. V lost 5 bases, J lost 1 base, and 8 bases lay in between. This CDR3 comprises 13 residues. CDR1 SGHTA and CDR2 FQGNSA come from the germline V gene. CDR3 sequence: CASSATWNTEAFF. CDR3 DNA: TGTGCCAGCAGCGCCACATGGAACACTGAAGCTTTCTTT.

The rearrangement joins TRBV5-1 to TRBJ2-1; 7 bases agree with TRBD2. CDR3 length: 14 residues. CDR1 and CDR2 (germline): SGHRS, YFSETQ. Trimming cost V 2 bases and J 8 bases; bases outside gene matches: 7. CDR3 in DNA: TGCGCCAGCAGCTTAACGGGGGGATTAGATGAGCAGTTCTTC. Amino acids: CASSLTGGLDEQFF.

V is TRBV5-8 and J is TRBJ1-2, with 9 bases lining up with TRBD1. CDR1 SGHTS and CDR2 YDEGEE come from the germline V gene. The CDR3 is 13 amino acids. J gave up 8 bases and V 3 bases, and 5 bases lay outside the gene matches. CDR3 coding DNA: TGTGCCAGCAGCTGGGGACAGGGACAAGGCTACACCTTC. The encoded protein is CASSWGQGQGYTF.